The text below deals with one TCR beta chain. The target antigen is unknown. Each gene name is a mouse one. The CDR3 is cut off 4 residues early in the read; its end comes from the germline J gene. It was cDNA, reverse transcribed from extracted RNA, that served as the sequencing template. Repertoires were generated with immunoSEQ multiplex PCR, while TCRdb's copy carries only in-frame clones and drops some. This sample carries 250,000 or so clones, none of them present only once. V shed 7 bases and J shed 0 bases, with 8 bases lying between them. CDR1 is NNHDY, CDR2 SYVADS, per germline. This CDR3 has 12 amino acids. The source of the sample is a study of CD8+ T cells in alopecia areata. Study findings and constraints: Besides other cells, scalp samples also yield sequences of resident alphabeta T cells from normal skin. The study found higher clonality in lesional than normal scalp, especially in alopecia totalis/universalis. Patients shared TCRs less clearly than mice did, possibly owing to HLA.

The pooled cutaneous lymph node cells were sorted using several markers (CD4, CD8alpha, NKG2D, NKG2ACE and others). This rearrangement joins TRBV13-3 to TRBJ2-7; tentatively, D is TRBD2 (6 bases). This receptor was obtained from a C3H/HeJ mouse with alopecia areata. This strain's MHC haplotype is H2-k. The sequenced sample consisted of CD4+ T cells sorted from a lymph node. The CDR3 sequence is CASSGVSYEQYF. Incomplete CDR3 DNA: TGTGCCAGCTCTGGGGTCTCCTAT.